This T cell receptor (beta chain) was documented in a study of human T cells and chemical hapten exposure. Across the whole study: Upper-back patch tests with 0.01% DPC were read at 6 days.

Of note for this clonotype: Its antigen is not identified.

The CDR3 has 15 residues. The V gene lost 3 bases and the J gene lost 0 bases, with 9 bases spanning the gap. Germline CDR1 reads SGHTA; CDR2 reads FQGNSA. Study-wide points: After DPC sensitization, TCRs above 1 in 1000 frequency showed no change. Expanded TCRs created a significantly greater count of big CDR3 similarity clusters than controls did.

Time point of the sample: patch test 2, 6 weeks after DPC sensitization. The treatment here: therapeutic diphenylcyclopropenone sensitization with weekly scalp DPC. The library labeled individual cDNA molecules by adding unique molecular identifiers to them. TCRdb redid the calling of the RACE reads with MiXCR, one entry per CDR3 protein. The sample holds about 400,000 distinct CDR3 sequences, just under 6.5% seen once. The chain recombines TRBV7-2 with TRBJ1-3, with D maybe TRBD1 (5 bases). The material sequenced was whole blood, taken in connection with sensitization to the hapten diphenylcyclopropenone (DPC). The receptor comes from a young woman with alopecia areata. Some clones in this sample may be carry-over from other donors' samples. The CDR3 coding sequence is TGTGCCAGCAGCTTTACGGGGGGCTCTGGAAACACCATATATTTT. This gives the protein CASSFTGGSGNTIYF.